A selection of T cell receptor beta chains follows, all from one sample in a study of blood T cell repertoires in COVID-19. Sequencing was performed with immunoSEQ multiplex PCR; in TCRdb, only in-frame clones are kept and a portion is missing. This repertoire shows some 50,000 clones, about 90% found once; its top ten account for about 4.7%. What was sequenced was peripheral blood. Source of these receptors: a human donor in a cohort sampled during active COVID-19. CDR3s include the opening cysteine and the closing phenylalanine or tryptophan. D genes are given only for firm matches. Size is stated for part of the rows, as once, few or many counts, or as a class when the clone is expanded.

size: few
D: TRBD1
length: 14
V: TRBV28
J: TRBJ2-7
DNA: TGTGCCAGCACTCGACAGGGGACCTACTACGAGCAGTACTTC
CDR3: CASTRQGTYYEQYF

size: .
D: TRBD2
length: 14
V: TRBV6-6
J: TRBJ2-7
DNA: TGTGCCAGCAGGGGACTAGCGGGAGTGCGGGAGCAGTACTTC
CDR3: CASRGLAGVREQYF

size: .
D: TRBD1
length: 14
V: TRBV5-1
J: TRBJ2-7
DNA: TGCGCCAGCAGCTTGGGACAGGGCTCCTTCGAGCAGTACTTC
CDR3: CASSLGQGSFEQYF

size: .
D: .
length: 13
V: TRBV19
J: TRBJ2-7
DNA: TGTGCCAGTAGTTTGCAGGGGACCTACGAGCAGTACTTC
CDR3: CASSLQGTYEQYF

size: .
D: TRBD1
length: 15
V: TRBV18
J: TRBJ2-3
DNA: TGTGCCAGCTCACCTCTCGGGACAGGGTCAGATACGCAGTATTTT
CDR3: CASSPLGTGSDTQYF

size: .
D: .
length: 16
V: TRBV18
J: TRBJ2-4
DNA: TGTGCCAGCTCACCACCGAACCCAGGGCGTGAAAACATTCAGTACTTC
CDR3: CASSPPNPGRENIQYF

size: .
D: .
length: 14
V: TRBV7-2
J: TRBJ2-7
DNA: TGTGCCAGCAGCTTATATCAGGGATTGTACGAGCAGTACTTC
CDR3: CASSLYQGLYEQYF

size: few
D: .
length: 13
V: TRBV12-3/TRBV12-4
J: TRBJ2-5
DNA: TGTGCCAGCAGTTTGGGCGGACTCGGGGTTCAGTACTTC
CDR3: CASSLGGLGVQYF

size: .
D: TRBD2
length: 15
V: TRBV4-1
J: TRBJ2-3
DNA: TGCGCCAGCAGCCAAGGACTAGCGGGCACAGATACGCAGTATTTT
CDR3: CASSQGLAGTDTQYF

size: .
D: TRBD1
length: 15
V: TRBV7-9
J: TRBJ2-5
DNA: TGTGCCAGCAGCCCCGAGGGACAGAGCCAAGAGACCCAGTACTTC
CDR3: CASSPEGQSQETQYF

size: .
D: TRBD2
length: 15
V: TRBV13
J: TRBJ2-1
DNA: TGTGCCAGCAGGGGGAGGGACGGACCAAACAATGAGCAGTTCTTC
CDR3: CASRGRDGPNNEQFF

size: once
D: .
length: 13
V: TRBV5-1
J: TRBJ2-7
DNA: TGCGCCAGCAGCGCCGGTCACAGCGGCGAGCAGTACTTC
CDR3: CASSAGHSGEQYF

size: .
D: .
length: 16
V: TRBV5-6
J: TRBJ2-1
DNA: TGTGCCAGCAGCTTGGAGGCAGGGGACCCCTACAATGAGCAGTTCTTC
CDR3: CASSLEAGDPYNEQFF

size: .
D: TRBD1
length: 14
V: TRBV29-1
J: TRBJ2-7
DNA: TGCAGCGTGGCTACCCCACAGGGGGGCAACGAGCAGTACTTC
CDR3: CSVATPQGGNEQYF

size: once
D: TRBD2
length: 16
V: TRBV5-4
J: TRBJ2-1
DNA: TGTGCCAGCAGCTTGACCCTAGCGGGACTTGAAAATGAGCAGTTCTTC
CDR3: CASSLTLAGLENEQFF

size: .
D: TRBD1
length: 15
V: TRBV24-1
J: TRBJ1-2
DNA: TGTGCCACCAGTGACTCGGACAGGGATGGCTATGGCTACACCTTC
CDR3: CATSDSDRDGYGYTF

size: .
D: .
length: 14
V: TRBV24-1
J: TRBJ2-3
DNA: TGTGCCACCAGTGATGTATGGGAGACAGATACGCAGTATTTT
CDR3: CATSDVWETDTQYF

size: .
D: TRBD2
length: 15
V: TRBV30
J: TRBJ2-5
DNA: TGTGCCTGGAACGGACTAGCGGGAGCGACAGAGACCCAGTACTTC
CDR3: CAWNGLAGATETQYF

size: once
D: .
length: 15
V: TRBV7-7
J: TRBJ2-5
DNA: TGTGCTAGCAGCTTAGCGGCGGCAGATCAAGAGACCCAGTACTTC
CDR3: CASSLAAADQETQYF

size: .
D: TRBD2
length: 15
V: TRBV4-2
J: TRBJ2-1
DNA: TGTGCCAGCAGCCAAGGGACTAGAGCGGACAATGAGCAGTTCTTC
CDR3: CASSQGTRADNEQFF

size: .
D: TRBD1
length: 14
V: TRBV18
J: TRBJ1-3
DNA: TGTGCCACCAGGACAGGCCGCTCTGGAAACACCATATATTTT
CDR3: CATRTGRSGNTIYF

size: .
D: TRBD1
length: 15
V: TRBV4-1
J: TRBJ1-2
DNA: TGCGCCAGCAGCCAAGTGACAGGGCCTCACTATGGCTACACCTTC
CDR3: CASSQVTGPHYGYTF

size: .
D: TRBD1
length: 16
V: TRBV28
J: TRBJ2-7
DNA: TGTGCCAGCAGTTTACTTACCCGGGACAGGGGATACGAGCAGTACTTC
CDR3: CASSLLTRDRGYEQYF

size: .
D: .
length: 14
V: TRBV6-2/TRBV6-3
J: TRBJ2-4
DNA: TGTGCCAGCAGCAAAAACCGGGGTAGGGACATTCAGTACTTC
CDR3: CASSKNRGRDIQYF

size: .
D: TRBD2
length: 14
V: TRBV6-6
J: TRBJ2-5
DNA: TGTGCCAGCAATGTGGCGGGAGTGGCAGAGACCCAGTACTTC
CDR3: CASNVAGVAETQYF

size: .
D: .
length: 13
V: TRBV4-3
J: TRBJ2-5
DNA: TGCGCCAGCAGCCAAGTCTTATTGGAGACCCAGTACTTC
CDR3: CASSQVLLETQYF

size: .
D: TRBD2
length: 14
V: TRBV10-1
J: TRBJ2-1
DNA: TGCGCCAGCAGCCCGGCGGGAGTGCTCAATGAGCAGTTCTTC
CDR3: CASSPAGVLNEQFF

size: .
D: TRBD1
length: 14
V: TRBV6-6
J: TRBJ2-7
DNA: TGTGCCAGCAGGGGGACAGGGGGCAAAGACGAGCAGTACTTC
CDR3: CASRGTGGKDEQYF

size: .
D: TRBD2
length: 18
V: TRBV5-4
J: TRBJ2-3
DNA: TGTGCCAGCAGCACCTCCGGGACTAGCGGGAGGGCCGCAGATACGCAGTATTTT
CDR3: CASSTSGTSGRAADTQYF

size: once
D: TRBD2
length: 16
V: TRBV7-2
J: TRBJ2-3
DNA: TGTGCCAGCAGCTTAAAGGGCGGGAGGGTAGCAGATACGCAGTATTTT
CDR3: CASSLKGGRVADTQYF

size: .
D: .
length: 16
V: TRBV6-5
J: TRBJ2-1
DNA: TGTGCCAGCAGTTACACCAACAGGGCAGCCTACAATGAGCAGTTCTTC
CDR3: CASSYTNRAAYNEQFF

size: .
D: .
length: 13
V: TRBV29-1
J: TRBJ1-1
DNA: TGCAGCGTTGACCCCAGAGGGAACACTGAAGCTTTCTTT
CDR3: CSVDPRGNTEAFF

size: .
D: TRBD1
length: 12
V: TRBV5-4
J: TRBJ1-2
DNA: TGTGCCAGCAGGGGACAGACCTATGGCTACACCTTC
CDR3: CASRGQTYGYTF

size: .
D: .
length: 13
V: TRBV6-6
J: TRBJ1-2
DNA: TGTGCCAGTAACGCCGGGGCTAACTATGGCTACACCTTC
CDR3: CASNAGANYGYTF

size: .
D: TRBD1
length: 15
V: TRBV18
J: TRBJ2-5
DNA: TGTGCCAGCTCACCACCCAGGACAGGGCAAGAGACCCAGTACTTC
CDR3: CASSPPRTGQETQYF

size: .
D: TRBD2
length: 14
V: TRBV2
J: TRBJ2-1
DNA: TGTGCCAGCAGGCCCGGGACTAGCGGGAATGAGCAGTTCTTC
CDR3: CASRPGTSGNEQFF

size: .
D: TRBD1
length: 19
V: TRBV15
J: TRBJ2-6
DNA: TGTGCCACCAGCACTATTACAGGGGGCGCTGGATCTGGGGCCAACGTCCTGACTTTC
CDR3: CATSTITGGAGSGANVLTF

size: few
D: .
length: 14
V: TRBV15
J: TRBJ2-1
DNA: TGTGCCACCGCGGCGGGATTATCCTACAATGAGCAGTTCTTC
CDR3: CATAAGLSYNEQFF

size: .
D: TRBD1
length: 13
V: TRBV5-1
J: TRBJ1-5
DNA: TGCGCCAGCAGCTTGGGACAGGGTCAGCCCCAGCATTTT
CDR3: CASSLGQGQPQHF

size: once
D: TRBD1
length: 16
V: TRBV7-3
J: TRBJ2-1
DNA: TGTGCCAGCAGCCAGTATTCTCAGGGGGTAAAGGATGAGCAGTTCTTC
CDR3: CASSQYSQGVKDEQFF

size: .
D: TRBD2
length: 16
V: TRBV28
J: TRBJ2-4
DNA: TGTGCCAGCAGCCTTGCTTGGGGGGGGTCCCAAAACATTCAGTACTTC
CDR3: CASSLAWGGSQNIQYF

size: once
D: .
length: 13
V: TRBV19
J: TRBJ1-2
DNA: TGTGCCAGTAGTATAGGAACCTTGGAGGGCTACACCTTC
CDR3: CASSIGTLEGYTF

size: .
D: TRBD2
length: 15
V: TRBV11-3
J: TRBJ2-5
DNA: TGTGCCAGCAGCTTAGGCCGGGGGGGCCCAGAGACCCAGTACTTC
CDR3: CASSLGRGGPETQYF

size: .
D: TRBD2
length: 15
V: TRBV7-7
J: TRBJ2-1
DNA: TGTGCCAGCAGCAAACTAGCGGGAGCCTACAATGAGCAGTTCTTC
CDR3: CASSKLAGAYNEQFF

size: .
D: .
length: 14
V: TRBV3-1/TRBV3-2
J: TRBJ1-1
DNA: TGTGCCAGCAGCCATGACATAGAACACACTGAAGCTTTCTTT
CDR3: CASSHDIEHTEAFF

size: once
D: TRBD1
length: 14
V: TRBV9
J: TRBJ2-7
DNA: TGTGCCAGCAACCCAACAGGGGTCTCCTACGAGCAGTACTTC
CDR3: CASNPTGVSYEQYF

size: .
D: .
length: 14
V: TRBV3-1/TRBV3-2
J: TRBJ1-1
DNA: TGTGCCAGCAGCCAAGTCGCGGGGTTGACTGAAGCTTTCTTT
CDR3: CASSQVAGLTEAFF

size: .
D: TRBD1
length: 14
V: TRBV7-2
J: TRBJ2-4
DNA: TGTGCCAGCAGCTTAGACTCCGGGACAGGGGGACAGTACTTC
CDR3: CASSLDSGTGGQYF

size: .
D: .
length: 14
V: TRBV4-3
J: TRBJ1-5
DNA: TGCGCCAGCAGCCAAGATCGATCTAGTCAGCCCCAGCATTTT
CDR3: CASSQDRSSQPQHF

size: .
D: TRBD1
length: 14
V: TRBV20-1
J: TRBJ1-2
DNA: TGCAGTGCTAGTTATCAGGGGGCAGGGTATGGCTACACCTTC
CDR3: CSASYQGAGYGYTF

size: few
D: TRBD2
length: 16
V: TRBV6-2/TRBV6-3
J: TRBJ2-7
DNA: TGTGCCAGCAGTTACTCCACGGCTAGCGGCACCTACGAGCAGTACTTC
CDR3: CASSYSTASGTYEQYF

size: once
D: TRBD1
length: 16
V: TRBV7-2
J: TRBJ1-1
DNA: TGTGCCAGCGGACGGTACGGGACAGAGAGGAGGACTGAAGCTTTCTTT
CDR3: CASGRYGTERRTEAFF

size: .
D: .
length: 15
V: TRBV30
J: TRBJ1-1
DNA: TGTGCCTGGACTATAATCGACACCTTGAACACTGAAGCTTTCTTT
CDR3: CAWTIIDTLNTEAFF